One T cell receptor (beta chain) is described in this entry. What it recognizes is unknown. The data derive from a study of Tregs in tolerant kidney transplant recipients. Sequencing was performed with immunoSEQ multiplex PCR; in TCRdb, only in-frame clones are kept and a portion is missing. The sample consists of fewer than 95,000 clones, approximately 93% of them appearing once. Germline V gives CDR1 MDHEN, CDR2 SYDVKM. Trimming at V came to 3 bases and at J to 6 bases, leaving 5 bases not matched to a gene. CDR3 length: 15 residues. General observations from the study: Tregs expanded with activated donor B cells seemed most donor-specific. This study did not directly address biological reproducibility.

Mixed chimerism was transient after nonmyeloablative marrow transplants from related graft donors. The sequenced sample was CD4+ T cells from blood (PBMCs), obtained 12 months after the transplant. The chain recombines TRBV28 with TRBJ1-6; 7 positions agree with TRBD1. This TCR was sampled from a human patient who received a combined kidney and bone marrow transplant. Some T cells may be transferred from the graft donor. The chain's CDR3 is CASSLFRGVNSPLHF. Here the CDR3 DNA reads TGTGCCAGCAGTTTGTTCAGGGGGGTTAATTCACCCCTCCACTTT.